The 12 T cell receptor beta chains below come from one sample, sequenced in a study of T cell responses to AZD1222 COVID-19 vaccine (TCRdb year 2021). The method was the immunoSEQ multiplex PCR assay. TCRdb obtained this table from immuneACCESS and retained in-frame rearrangements with V and J assigned. These tables miss some clones; where compared with another copy, unresolved V genes account for less than half of the shortfall, and the remainder is unexplained. This sample holds approximately 110,000 clones; approximately 89% were observed only once. The top ten clonotypes cover 3.5% to 5% of the sample. What the time point label conveys for this sample: about 28 days (+/-7) after the second vaccine dose. Here the sequenced sample was peripheral blood, taken 28 days after the second AZD1222 dose. The receptors here all came from an adult who received the AZD1222 COVID-19 vaccine.

The gene calls are TRBV6-1 and TRBJ2-7; tentatively, D is TRBD2 (5 bases). Germline lookup yields CDR1 MNHNS and CDR2 SASEGT. V lost 3 bases and J lost 2, with 11 bases in between. This CDR3 has 14 amino acids. The CDR3 coding sequence is TGTGCCAGCAGTGAGCTAGCTTGGGCCTACGAGCAGTACTTC. Translating it yields CASSELAWAYEQYF.

The rearrangement links TRBV11-3 to TRBJ2-5; 13 bases align to TRBD2. This CDR3 is built from 14 residues. The junction had 2 bases not matched to a gene; V was cut back by 5 bases and J by 5 bases. Germline V gene data show CDR1 as SGHNT and CDR2 as YENEEA. The CDR3 reads CASSLGLAGETQYF. As DNA, the CDR3 is TGTGCCAGCAGCCTGGGACTAGCGGGGGAGACCCAGTACTTC.

V usage is TRBV5-1 and J usage is TRBJ2-7; the D gene is possibly TRBD1 (6 bases). V was clipped by 4 bases and J by 5 bases, with 16 bases between them. The CDR3 extends over 14 amino acids. Germline CDR1 SGHRS, CDR2 YFSETQ. CDR3 DNA sequence: TGCGCCAGCAGCACGCTACAGGGTTTCGACGAGCAGTACTTC. Protein: CASSTLQGFDEQYF.

The count of this clone is one. This chain links TRBV6-5 with TRBJ2-7, with TRBD1 matching 7 bases. V shed 2 bases, J shed 6 bases, and the junction held 4 bases outside the gene matches. CDR1 and CDR2 from the germline V gene are MNHEY and SVGAGI. The CDR3 runs 13 residues. CDR3 residues: CASSYGTVLEQYF. Here the CDR3 DNA reads TGTGCCAGCAGTTACGGGACAGTTCTCGAGCAGTACTTC.

The rearrangement uses TRBV5-4 and TRBJ2-7; 7 bases line up with TRBD1. The CDR3 contains 14 residues. The germline V gene has CDR1 SGHNT and CDR2 YYREEE (reference sequence). J gave up 0 bases and V 5 bases, and 5 bases lay outside the gene matches. CDR3 nucleotide sequence: TGTGCCAGCAGACGGGACAGCCTCTCCTACGAGCAGTACTTC. It specifies CASRRDSLSYEQYF.

V is TRBV24-1 and J is TRBJ1-5; D might be TRBD1 (6 bases). The CDR3 has 12 amino acids. Trimming pared 9 bases from V and 7 bases from J, leaving 12 bases between. The germline gives CDR1 KGHDR, CDR2 SFDVKD. CDR3 sequence: CATAQDSQPQHF. CDR3 DNA: TGTGCCACCGCTCAGGACAGCCAGCCCCAGCATTTT.

The chain employs TRBV7-9 and TRBJ1-2; D remains unclear. Germline CDR1 and CDR2: SEHNR and FQNEAQ (reference sequence). This CDR3 has 15 amino acids. V lost 2 bases, J lost 2 bases, and 12 bases lay in between. The CDR3 sequence is CASSLSTADNYGYTF. The CDR3 region has the DNA TGTGCCAGCAGCTTAAGCACAGCCGACAACTATGGCTACACCTTC.

This clone was seen once. The genes are TRBV7-2 and TRBJ1-1; no firm D call. The CDR3 length is 14 residues. V lost 5 bases and J 1 base, leaving 11 bases between the germline ends. Germline CDR1 reads SGHTA; CDR2 reads FQGNSA. The CDR3, as DNA: TGTGCCAGCAGCACCCCCCCCGGGAACACTGAAGCTTTCTTT. As protein: CASSTPPGNTEAFF.

A single count supports this clone. The chain uses TRBV10-3 and TRBJ1-3, with D unresolved. The length of the CDR3 is 13 residues. From germline, CDR1 is ENHRY and CDR2 SYGVKD. Trimming stripped 8 bases from V and 2 bases from J, with 10 bases between. This CDR3 reads CAIWVGTGNTIYF. In nucleotides, the CDR3 is TGTGCCATCTGGGTAGGGACTGGAAACACCATATATTTT.

This sequence joins TRBV23-1 and TRBJ1-5, with 7 bases matching TRBD1. TRBV23-1 belongs to the ORF category, with a function that is uncertain. V was pared by 9 bases and J by 4 bases, with 15 bases of the junction left unmatched. This CDR3 comprises 16 residues. The CDR3 reads CARLRWDRTRNQPQHF. CDR3 nucleotide sequence: TGCGCCAGATTGAGGTGGGACAGAACACGGAATCAGCCCCAGCATTTT.

The chain uses TRBV19 and TRBJ1-1, with TRBD1 identical over 8 bases. V was clipped by 3 bases and J by 1 base; unmatched bases: 7. Germline V lookup: CDR1 LNHDA, CDR2 SQIVND (reference sequence). This CDR3 region has 16 residues. The CDR3 DNA reads TGTGCCAGTAGTATCCCCGGACAGGGAAGGAACACTGAAGCTTTCTTT. Translating gives CASSIPGQGRNTEAFF.

The chain uses TRBV5-1 and TRBJ1-4, with D possibly TRBD1 on 6 matching bases. The CDR3 is 15 amino acids. CDR1 and CDR2 from the germline V gene are SGHRS and YFSETQ. Trimming took off 4 bases at V and 6 bases at J, with 16 bases between the two ends. Here the CDR3 DNA reads TGCGCCAGCAGCCCCCGAGGGGGACCTGATGAAAAACTGTTTTTT. Its translation is CASSPRGGPDEKLFF.